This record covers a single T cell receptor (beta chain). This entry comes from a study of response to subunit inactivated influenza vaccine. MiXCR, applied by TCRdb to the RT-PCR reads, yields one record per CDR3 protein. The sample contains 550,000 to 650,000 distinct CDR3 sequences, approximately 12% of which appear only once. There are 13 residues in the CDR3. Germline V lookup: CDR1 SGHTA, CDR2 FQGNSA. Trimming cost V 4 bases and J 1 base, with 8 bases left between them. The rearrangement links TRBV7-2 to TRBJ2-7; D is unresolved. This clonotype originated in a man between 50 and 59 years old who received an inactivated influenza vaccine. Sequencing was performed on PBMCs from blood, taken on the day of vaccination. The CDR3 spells CASSWKWSYEQYF. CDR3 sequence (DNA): TGTGCCAGCAGCTGGAAGTGGTCCTACGAGCAGTACTTC.